The clone carrying this T cell receptor (beta chain) appeared many times. Germline V CDR1 and CDR2: MNHEY, SMNVEV (reference sequence). Germline trimming cut 4 bases from V and 10 bases from J; bases unmatched to any gene: 5. The CDR3 loop spans 13 amino acids. This entry belongs to a study of CD8 T cells in ankylosing spondylitis. The TCR beta libraries were generated through quantitative 5'-RACE incorporating molecular barcodes. TCRdb passed the 5' RACE reads through MiXCR, listing each CDR3 protein once. Of 210,000 or so distinct CDR3 sequences in the sample, under 8.5% are singletons; the top ten hold approximately 5%.

Input material: blood, either unsorted or a sorted T cell fraction (not recorded which). The chain employs TRBV27 and TRBJ2-1; 9 bases fit TRBD1. This receptor was taken from a female donor with ankylosing spondylitis or in good health (not recorded which). CDR3: CASSWGQGGEQFF. Written as DNA, the CDR3 is TGTGCCAGCAGTTGGGGACAGGGAGGCGAGCAGTTCTTC.